The 32 T cell receptor beta chains below were found in one sample sequenced in a study of blood T cell repertoires in COVID-19. Method: immunoSEQ multiplex PCR; TCRdb's copy keeps in-frame clones and lacks some. This sample has more than 10,000 clones, with around four fifths found just once. The source material was peripheral blood. These receptor sequences come from a woman older than 75 with acute or convalescent COVID-19.

The chain employs TRBV11-2 and TRBJ1-6; unclear D gene. The germline V gene has CDR1 SGHAT and CDR2 FQNNGV. Trimming took off 2 bases at V and 7 bases at J, with 12 bases between the two ends. CDR3 length: 15 residues. Here the CDR3 DNA reads TGTGCCAGCAGCTTATTTGACACTTCCAATTCACCCCTCCACTTT. Residues: CASSLFDTSNSPLHF.

Here the CDR3 DNA reads TGTGCCAGCAGCTTAAACGGGGGGCGCTCCTACAATGAGCAGTTCTTC. This gives the protein CASSLNGGRSYNEQFF. This chain joins TRBV7-3 and TRBJ2-1; the D gene is possibly TRBD2 (7 bases). V lost 1 base and J 0 bases, leaving 10 bases between the germline ends. CDR1 SGHTA and CDR2 FQGTGA come from the germline V gene. The CDR3 extends over 16 amino acids.

The chain joins TRBV3-1 (or the pseudogene TRBV3-2) to TRBJ2-7; D call uncertain. Germline V gene data show CDR1 as LGHDT and CDR2 as YNNKEL (reference sequence). The CDR3 extends over 14 amino acids. V was cut by 1 base and J by 1 base, with 8 bases left in between. The CDR3 DNA reads TGTGCCAGCAGCCAAGCTCCAGAATCCTACGAGCAGTACTTC. It translates to CASSQAPESYEQYF.

J is TRBJ2-7 and V is TRBV5-6, with TRBD1 matching over 8 bases. The CDR3 consists of 15 residues. Germline values: CDR1 SGHDT, CDR2 YYEEEE. With V trimmed by 4 bases and J by 2 bases, 8 bases remained unmatched. DNA of the CDR3: TGTGCCAGCAGCCGGGGGACAGGATTAACCTACGAGCAGTACTTC. The encoded protein is CASSRGTGLTYEQYF.

The V and J genes are TRBV2 and TRBJ2-4, with 8 bases lining up with TRBD1. Germline-derived CDR1 and CDR2 are SNHLY and FYNNEI. The CDR3 is 14 residues long. The ends lost 1 base at V and 9 bases at J; junction bases unmatched: 5. The CDR3 protein is CASSEGNRGTIQYF. CDR3 DNA: TGTGCCAGCAGTGAAGGAAACAGGGGGACCATTCAGTACTTC.

The genes are TRBV28 and TRBJ1-2; 10 bases fit TRBD1. Germline CDR1 and CDR2: MDHEN and SYDVKM. This CDR3 region has 14 residues. The trim removed 6 bases at V and 5 bases at J, leaving 6 bases unmatched. CDR3 in DNA: TGTGCCAGCAGCCGCCCGGGACAGGGGTATGGCTACACCTTC. Translated, it gives CASSRPGQGYGYTF.

The sample holds a few counts of this clone. V and J are TRBV28 and TRBJ2-7; no definite D call. The CDR3 consists of 11 residues. Germline V lookup: CDR1 MDHEN, CDR2 SYDVKM. Between the trimmed V and J ends, which lost 1 base and 5 bases, there was a span of 3 bases. DNA for the CDR3: TGTGCCAGCAGTTTATTAAACGAGCAGTACTTC. It is translated as CASSLLNEQYF.

The chain recombines TRBV9 with TRBJ2-3, with 9 nucleotides matching TRBD2. CDR1 and CDR2 from the germline V gene are SGDLS and YYNGEE. V lost 0 bases, J lost 4 bases, and 6 bases stayed unmatched. The CDR3 contains 16 residues. The CDR3 region is CASSVAASGDADTQYF. CDR3 sequence (DNA): TGTGCCAGCAGCGTAGCGGCTAGCGGGGATGCAGATACGCAGTATTTT.

This clone was seen only once. The chain uses TRBV5-4 and TRBJ1-2; tentative D call: TRBD1 (5 bases). This CDR3 has 15 amino acids. Germline V gives CDR1 SGHNT, CDR2 YYREEE (reference sequence). Trimming pared 0 bases from V and 0 bases from J, leaving 9 bases between. CDR3 nucleotides: TGTGCCAGCAGCTTGGGGGGGACTTCTAACTATGGCTACACCTTC. It yields the protein CASSLGGTSNYGYTF.

This chain joins TRBV28 and TRBJ2-7, with TRBD2 identical over 9 bases. This CDR3 has 16 amino acids. V gave up 4 bases and J gave up 0 bases; unmatched junction bases: 7. Germline V gives CDR1 MDHEN, CDR2 SYDVKM. The CDR3 loop is CASSSVTSGSSYEQYF. The CDR3 DNA sequence: TGTGCCAGCAGTTCAGTGACTAGCGGAAGCTCCTACGAGCAGTACTTC.

The V call is TRBV7-6, the J call TRBJ2-7; possible D gene TRBD1, 6 bases. Germline V gives CDR1 SGHVS, CDR2 FNYEAQ. The CDR3 covers 15 residues. The V end lost 5 bases, the J end lost 5 bases, and 19 bases lay between the germline ends. As DNA, the CDR3 is TGTGCCAGCAGCCCCGGCTGGACAGCCTTAAACGAGCAGTACTTC. The encoded protein is CASSPGWTALNEQYF.

This CDR3 reads CASSLRQGISGNTIYF. The CDR3 DNA is TGTGCCAGCAGTTTAAGGCAGGGTATCTCTGGAAACACCATATATTTT. The V gene is TRBV28, the J gene TRBJ1-3; the D gene is possibly TRBD1 (5 bases). The CDR3 loop spans 16 amino acids. With 2 bases removed from V and 0 bases from J, the gap between germline ends came to 11 bases. Germline assignment: CDR1 MDHEN and CDR2 SYDVKM. The full variable domain, in which reference TRBV28 and TRBJ1-3 provide the parts outside the CDR3, is DVKVTQSSRYLVKRTGEKVFLECVQDMDHENMFWYRQDPGLGLRLIYFSYDVKMKEKGDIPEGYSVSREKKERFSLILESASTNQTSMYLCASSLRQGISGNTIYFGEGSWLTVV.

The gene calls are TRBV14 and TRBJ2-3, with TRBD2 matching 8 bases. The ends lost 1 base at V and 6 bases at J; junction bases unmatched: 6. The CDR3 spans 15 residues. Germline V lookup: CDR1 SGHDN, CDR2 FVKESK. In DNA form, the CDR3 reads TGTGCCAGCAGCCAAGGAATAGCGGGGACGGATACGCAGTATTTT. Translating it yields CASSQGIAGTDTQYF. Supplemented by reference TRBV14 and TRBJ2-3, the full variable domain reads EAGVTQFPSHSVIEKGQTVTLRCDPISGHDNLYWYRRVMGKEIKFLLHFVKESKQDESGMPNNRFLAERTGGTYSTLKVQPAELEDSGVYFCASSQGIAGTDTQYFGPGTRLTVL.

The chain joins TRBV29-1 to TRBJ2-3, with 8 bases identical to TRBD1. CDR3 length equals 14 residues. The V segment lost 7 bases and the J segment 1 base; nucleotides outside the gene matches: 7. The germline gives CDR1 SQVTM, CDR2 ANQGSEA. The CDR3 nucleotides are TGCAGCGGGGGTGGGACAGGAGGCACAGATACGCAGTATTTT. Translating gives CSGGGTGGTDTQYF.

The rearrangement joins TRBV10-2 to TRBJ2-2; a possible D gene is TRBD1 (6 bases). V shed 3 bases and J shed 4 bases, with 12 bases lying between them. Germline-derived CDR1 and CDR2 are WSHSY and SAAADI. This CDR3 spans 15 amino acids. For the CDR3, the DNA is TGCGCCAGCAGTGACGACAGGCGAGGCACCGGGGAGCTGTTTTTT. Translating gives CASSDDRRGTGELFF.

The rearrangement links TRBV28 to TRBJ1-1; D perhaps matches TRBD1 (6 bases). The CDR3 consists of 14 residues. V lost 6 bases and J lost 1, with 12 bases in between. CDR1 and CDR2 from the germline V gene are MDHEN and SYDVKM. As DNA, the CDR3 is TGTGCCAGCAGACTCCTACAGGGGAACACTGAAGCTTTCTTT. Its translation is CASRLLQGNTEAFF. Drawing the rest from reference TRBV28 and TRBJ1-1, the complete variable domain is DVKVTQSSRYLVKRTGEKVFLECVQDMDHENMFWYRQDPGLGLRLIYFSYDVKMKEKGDIPEGYSVSREKKERFSLILESASTNQTSMYLCASRLLQGNTEAFFGQGTRLTVV.

The chain recombines TRBV2 with TRBJ1-6, with 11 bases lining up with TRBD1. The CDR3 spans 17 residues. J lost 8 bases, V lost 3 bases, and 9 bases had no gene match. Germline loops: CDR1 SNHLY, CDR2 FYNNEI. CDR3 protein: CASSEDRGPPYDSPLHF. Here the CDR3 DNA reads TGTGCCAGCAGTGAGGACAGGGGGCCTCCGTATGATTCACCCCTCCACTTT.

This clone was seen once. The chain has TRBV3-1 (or the pseudogene TRBV3-2) and TRBJ1-2, with 11 bases fitting TRBD1. Germline CDR1 is LGHDT and CDR2 is YNNKEL (reference sequence). Trimming cost V 1 base and J 4 bases; bases outside gene matches: 11. CDR3 size: 18 residues. CDR3: CASSQVFWTGGLTYGYTF. The CDR3 region has the DNA TGTGCCAGCAGCCAAGTTTTTTGGACAGGGGGCCTCACCTATGGCTACACCTTC.

V gene TRBV10-3 combines with J gene TRBJ1-1, with 11 bases that match TRBD1. CDR1 and CDR2 (germline): ENHRY, SYGVKD. With V trimmed by 9 bases and J by 9 bases, 6 bases remained unmatched. The CDR3 extends over 12 amino acids. Here the CDR3 reads CAIGTGGEKAFF. CDR3 nucleotides: TGTGCCATAGGGACAGGGGGGGAGAAAGCTTTCTTT.

The chain carries TRBV4-2 and TRBJ1-3, with D possibly matching TRBD1 (6 bases). The CDR3 consists of 16 residues. Looked up from germline, CDR1 is LGHNA and CDR2 is YNFKEQ. V lost 0 bases and J 2 bases, leaving 11 bases between the germline ends. CDR3 loop: CASSQDEAGAGNTIYF. As DNA, the CDR3 is TGTGCCAGCAGCCAAGATGAAGCAGGGGCTGGAAACACCATATATTTT.

This clone was counted a single time. The chain recombines TRBV7-2 with TRBJ2-1; a possible D gene is TRBD2 (6 bases). The CDR3 length is 13 residues. The germline CDR1 and CDR2 sequences are SGHTA and FQGNSA. V gave up 3 bases and J gave up 15 bases, with 18 bases separating them. The CDR3 DNA sequence: TGTGCCAGCAGCTTGGGGACGTGGGGGGATAGGTTCTTC. This gives the protein CASSLGTWGDRFF.

This chain connects TRBV6-5 to TRBJ1-4; the D gene is possibly TRBD1 (6 bases). Germline V gives CDR1 MNHEY, CDR2 SVGAGI. V was pared by 5 bases and J by 5 bases, with 15 bases between. This CDR3 is built from 15 residues. CDR3 DNA sequence: TGTGCCAGCAGTAATGGACAGTCCCTCAATGAAAAACTGTTTTTT. Amino acid sequence: CASSNGQSLNEKLFF.

DNA of the CDR3: TGTGCCAGCAGTTTCACAGGGGGCACTGAAGCTTTCTTT. This encodes CASSFTGGTEAFF. The V call is TRBV27, the J call TRBJ1-1; 8 bases map to TRBD1. After removal of 3 bases from V and 4 bases from J, the junction contained 1 base not matched to a gene. CDR3 length equals 13 residues. The germline CDR1 and CDR2 sequences are MNHEY and SMNVEV (reference sequence).

V gene TRBV5-6 combines with J gene TRBJ2-2; D is possibly TRBD1 (6 bases). V gave up 4 bases and J gave up 3 bases, with 13 bases separating them. Looked up from germline, CDR1 is SGHDT and CDR2 is YYEEEE. The CDR3 is 15 residues long. The CDR3 spells CASSPGHFYTGELFF. The CDR3 DNA reads as TGTGCCAGCAGCCCGGGACATTTTTACACCGGGGAGCTGTTTTTT.

The V and J genes are TRBV27 and TRBJ2-1; 9 bases align to TRBD2. Germline V gives CDR1 MNHEY, CDR2 SMNVEV (reference sequence). The CDR3 covers 15 residues. J was trimmed by 6 bases and V by 3 bases; bases with no gene match: 6. In DNA, the CDR3 is TGTGCCAGCAGTTTCATTAGCGGGGGTTTCAATGAGCAGTTCTTC. Translating it yields CASSFISGGFNEQFF.

The V and J genes are TRBV5-1 and TRBJ2-7, with 8 bases lining up with TRBD1. V lost 4 bases to trimming and J lost 0 bases; unmatched junction nucleotides: 6. Germline V gives CDR1 SGHRS, CDR2 YFSETQ. The CDR3 totals 15 residues. The CDR3 sequence: CASSQQGVSSYEQYF. Here the CDR3 DNA reads TGCGCCAGCAGCCAACAGGGGGTTAGCTCCTACGAGCAGTACTTC.

This clone came up once. The rearrangement uses TRBV6-5 and TRBJ1-1, with 9 bases identical to TRBD1. V shed 7 bases and J 3 bases; nucleotides not matched to a gene: 6. This CDR3 region has 14 residues. The germline gives CDR1 MNHEY, CDR2 SVGAGI. In nucleotides, the CDR3 is TGTGCCAGCACTCACAGGGGGCTCGACACTGAAGCTTTCTTT. Translated, it gives CASTHRGLDTEAFF.

The genes are TRBV10-3 and TRBJ2-7; 7 bases align to TRBD2. The germline CDR1 and CDR2 sequences are ENHRY and SYGVKD. V gave up 9 bases and J gave up 2 bases; unmatched junction bases: 7. The length of the CDR3 is 13 residues. CDR3 region: CAIGGGGAYEQYF. DNA of the CDR3: TGTGCCATTGGCGGCGGGGGTGCCTACGAGCAGTACTTC.

This clone occurred once. The chain carries TRBV7-3 and TRBJ2-2, with D unresolved. V lost 5 bases, J lost 1 base, and 11 bases lay in between. Germline V lookup: CDR1 SGHTA, CDR2 FQGTGA. The CDR3 contains 15 residues. The CDR3 sequence: CASSLQVMNTGELFF. The CDR3, as DNA: TGTGCCAGCAGCCTCCAGGTTATGAACACCGGGGAGCTGTTTTTT.

This CDR3 is CASLQPQHF. CDR3 DNA sequence: TGTGCCAGCCTTCAGCCCCAGCATTTT. The gene calls are TRBV27 and TRBJ1-5; the D is unclear. V lost 8 bases and J lost 6, with 2 bases in between. Germline V lookup: CDR1 MNHEY, CDR2 SMNVEV (reference sequence). The CDR3 totals 9 residues.

This clone was seen once. The rearrangement joins TRBV6-2 or TRBV6-3 to TRBJ1-1; TRBD1 matches at 9 bases. Germline CDR1 is MNHEY and CDR2 is SVGEGT. Germline trimming cut 2 bases from V and 1 base from J; bases unmatched to any gene: 2. The CDR3 extends over 15 amino acids. This CDR3 is CASSYQDRGNTEAFF. The DNA for the CDR3 is TGTGCCAGCAGTTACCAGGACAGGGGGAACACTGAAGCTTTCTTT.

The chain is built from TRBV27 and TRBJ1-2; 9 bases fit TRBD1. The V gene end was trimmed by 4 bases and the J gene end by 0 bases; junction bases not matched to a gene: 3. Germline lookup yields CDR1 MNHEY and CDR2 SMNVEV (reference sequence). CDR3 size: 15 residues. DNA of the CDR3: TGTGCCAGCAGTTCACAGGGGGCCCCTAACTATGGCTACACCTTC. Translating it yields CASSSQGAPNYGYTF.